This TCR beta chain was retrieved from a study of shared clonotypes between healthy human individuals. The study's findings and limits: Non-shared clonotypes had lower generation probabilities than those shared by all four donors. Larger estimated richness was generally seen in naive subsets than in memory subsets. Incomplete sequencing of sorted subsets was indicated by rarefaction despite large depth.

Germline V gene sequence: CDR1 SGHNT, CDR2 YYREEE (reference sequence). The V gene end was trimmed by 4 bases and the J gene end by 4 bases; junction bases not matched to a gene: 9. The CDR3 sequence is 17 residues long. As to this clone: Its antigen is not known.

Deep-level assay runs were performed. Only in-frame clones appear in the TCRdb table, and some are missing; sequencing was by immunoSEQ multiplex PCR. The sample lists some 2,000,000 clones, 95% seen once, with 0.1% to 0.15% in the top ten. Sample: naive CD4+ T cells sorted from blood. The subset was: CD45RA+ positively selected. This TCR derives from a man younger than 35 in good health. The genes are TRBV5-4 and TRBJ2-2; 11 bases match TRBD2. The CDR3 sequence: CASSPGGLAGGTGELFF. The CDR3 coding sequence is TGTGCCAGCAGCCCTGGGGGGCTAGCGGGAGGCACCGGGGAGCTGTTTTTT.